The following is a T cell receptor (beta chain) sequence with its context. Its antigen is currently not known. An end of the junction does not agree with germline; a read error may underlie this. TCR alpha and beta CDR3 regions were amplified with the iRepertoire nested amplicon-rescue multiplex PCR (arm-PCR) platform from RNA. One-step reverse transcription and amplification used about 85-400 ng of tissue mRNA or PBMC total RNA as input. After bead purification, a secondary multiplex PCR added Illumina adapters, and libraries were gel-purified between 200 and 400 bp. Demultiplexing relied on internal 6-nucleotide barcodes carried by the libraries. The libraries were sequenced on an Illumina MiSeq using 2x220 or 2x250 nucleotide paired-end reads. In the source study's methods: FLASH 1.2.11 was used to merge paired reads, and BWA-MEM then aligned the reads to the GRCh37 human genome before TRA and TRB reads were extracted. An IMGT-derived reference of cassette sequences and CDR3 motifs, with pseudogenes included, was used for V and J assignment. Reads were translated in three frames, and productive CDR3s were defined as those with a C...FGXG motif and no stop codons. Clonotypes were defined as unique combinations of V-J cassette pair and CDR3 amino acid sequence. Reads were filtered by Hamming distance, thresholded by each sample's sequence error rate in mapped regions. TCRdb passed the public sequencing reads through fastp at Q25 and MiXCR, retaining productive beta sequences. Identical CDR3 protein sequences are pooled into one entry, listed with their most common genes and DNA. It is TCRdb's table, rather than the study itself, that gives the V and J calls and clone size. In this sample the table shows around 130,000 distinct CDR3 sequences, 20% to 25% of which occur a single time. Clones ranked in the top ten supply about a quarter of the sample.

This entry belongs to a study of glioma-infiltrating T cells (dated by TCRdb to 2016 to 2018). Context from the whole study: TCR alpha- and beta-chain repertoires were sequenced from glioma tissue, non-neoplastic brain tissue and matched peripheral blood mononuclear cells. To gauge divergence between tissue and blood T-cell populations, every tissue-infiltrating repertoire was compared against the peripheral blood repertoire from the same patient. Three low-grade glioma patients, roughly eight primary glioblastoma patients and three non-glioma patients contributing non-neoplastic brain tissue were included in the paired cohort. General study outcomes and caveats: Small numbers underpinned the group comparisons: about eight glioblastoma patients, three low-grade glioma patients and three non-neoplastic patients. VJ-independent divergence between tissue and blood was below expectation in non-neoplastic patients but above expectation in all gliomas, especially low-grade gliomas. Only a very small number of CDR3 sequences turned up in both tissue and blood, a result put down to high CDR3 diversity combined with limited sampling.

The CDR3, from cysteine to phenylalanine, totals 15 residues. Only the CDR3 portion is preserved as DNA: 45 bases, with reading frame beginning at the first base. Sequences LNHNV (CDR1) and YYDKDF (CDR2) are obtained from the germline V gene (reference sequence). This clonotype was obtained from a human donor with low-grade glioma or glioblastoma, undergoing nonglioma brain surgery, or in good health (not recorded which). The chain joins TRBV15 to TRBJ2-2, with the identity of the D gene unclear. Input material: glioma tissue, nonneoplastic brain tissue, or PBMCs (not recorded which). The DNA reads TGTGCCATCAGCAGAGACCGGGTAAAAACCGGGGAGCTGTTTTTT. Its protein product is CAISRDRVKTGELFF.